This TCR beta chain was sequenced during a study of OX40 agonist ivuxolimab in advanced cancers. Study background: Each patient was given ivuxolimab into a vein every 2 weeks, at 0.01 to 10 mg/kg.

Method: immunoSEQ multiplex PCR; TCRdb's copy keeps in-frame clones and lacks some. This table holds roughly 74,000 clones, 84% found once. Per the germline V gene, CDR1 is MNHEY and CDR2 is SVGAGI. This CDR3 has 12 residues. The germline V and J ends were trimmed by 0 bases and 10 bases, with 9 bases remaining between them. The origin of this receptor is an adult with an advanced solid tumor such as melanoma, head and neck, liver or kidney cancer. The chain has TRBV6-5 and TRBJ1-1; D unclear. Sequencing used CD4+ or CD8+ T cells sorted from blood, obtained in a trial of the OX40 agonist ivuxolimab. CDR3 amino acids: CASSYSGLAAFF. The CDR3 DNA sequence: TGTGCCAGCAGTTACTCCGGGCTCGCAGCTTTCTTT.